Detailed here is one TCR beta chain. This sample is drawn from a study of blood T cell repertoires in COVID-19. Background on the study: Collection of acute and convalescent COVID-19 samples took place in the United States, Italy and Spain.

The V and J ends lost 3 bases and 0 bases respectively, with 6 bases between them. This CDR3 contains 14 residues. Germline V gene data show CDR1 as KGHSH and CDR2 as LQKENI. In the study's own analysis: Estimated nucleated cell counts came from reference gene primer amplification. Repertoires were generated with immunoSEQ multiplex PCR, while TCRdb's copy carries only in-frame clones and drops some. V, J and clone size derive from that table, while D and trimming were established from the DNA sequence. The table shows 190,000 or so clones, with over 75% occurring only once. The receptor was derived from a woman older than 75 with acute or convalescent COVID-19. The chain recombines TRBV18 with TRBJ1-5, with D unresolved. The sample consisted of peripheral blood. CDR3 sequence: CASSPDYSNQPQHF. The CDR3 nucleotides read TGTGCCAGCTCACCCGACTATAGCAATCAGCCCCAGCATTTT.